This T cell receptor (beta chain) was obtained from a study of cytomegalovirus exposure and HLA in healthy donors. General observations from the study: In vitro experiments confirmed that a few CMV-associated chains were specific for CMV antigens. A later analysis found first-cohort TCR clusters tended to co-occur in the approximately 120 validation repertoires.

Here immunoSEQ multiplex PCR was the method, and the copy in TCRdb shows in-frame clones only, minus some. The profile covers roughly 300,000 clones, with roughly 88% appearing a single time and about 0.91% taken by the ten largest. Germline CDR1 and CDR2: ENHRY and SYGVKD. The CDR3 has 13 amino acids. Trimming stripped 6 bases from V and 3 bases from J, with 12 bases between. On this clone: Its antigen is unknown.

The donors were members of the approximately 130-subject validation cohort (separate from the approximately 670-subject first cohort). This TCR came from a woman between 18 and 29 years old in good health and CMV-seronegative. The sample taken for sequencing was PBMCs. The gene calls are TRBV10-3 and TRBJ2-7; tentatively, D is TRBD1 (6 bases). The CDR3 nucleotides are TGTGCCATCAGCGAGACAGGAGTCTACGAGCAGTACTTC. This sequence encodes CAISETGVYEQYF.